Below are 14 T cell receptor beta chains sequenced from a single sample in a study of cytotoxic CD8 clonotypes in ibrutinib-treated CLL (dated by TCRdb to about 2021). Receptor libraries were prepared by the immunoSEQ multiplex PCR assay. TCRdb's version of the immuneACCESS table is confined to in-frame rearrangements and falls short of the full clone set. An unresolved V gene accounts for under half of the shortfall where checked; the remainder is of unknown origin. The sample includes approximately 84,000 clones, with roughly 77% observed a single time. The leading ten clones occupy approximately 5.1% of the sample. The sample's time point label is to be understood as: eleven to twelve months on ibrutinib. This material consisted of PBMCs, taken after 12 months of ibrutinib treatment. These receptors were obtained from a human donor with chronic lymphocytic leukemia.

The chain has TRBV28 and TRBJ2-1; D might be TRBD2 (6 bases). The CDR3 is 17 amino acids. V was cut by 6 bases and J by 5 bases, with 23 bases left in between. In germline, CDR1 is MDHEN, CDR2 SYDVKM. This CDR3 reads CASRDPEGLPTNNEQFF. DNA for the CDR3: TGTGCCAGCAGAGATCCCGAGGGACTTCCTACTAACAATGAGCAGTTCTTC.

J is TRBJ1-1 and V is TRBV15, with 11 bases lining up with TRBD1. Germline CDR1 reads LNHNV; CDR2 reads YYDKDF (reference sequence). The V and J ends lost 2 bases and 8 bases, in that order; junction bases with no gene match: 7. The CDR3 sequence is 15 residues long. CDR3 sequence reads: CATSRKGDRGSEAFF. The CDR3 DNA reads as TGTGCCACCAGCAGAAAGGGGGACAGGGGGTCAGAAGCTTTCTTT.

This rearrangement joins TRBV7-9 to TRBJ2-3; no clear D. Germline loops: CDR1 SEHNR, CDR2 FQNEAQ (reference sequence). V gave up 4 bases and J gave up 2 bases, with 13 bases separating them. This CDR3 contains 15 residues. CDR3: CASSSPSGVTDTQYF. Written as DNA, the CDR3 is TGTGCCAGCAGCTCCCCCTCTGGGGTCACAGATACGCAGTATTTT.

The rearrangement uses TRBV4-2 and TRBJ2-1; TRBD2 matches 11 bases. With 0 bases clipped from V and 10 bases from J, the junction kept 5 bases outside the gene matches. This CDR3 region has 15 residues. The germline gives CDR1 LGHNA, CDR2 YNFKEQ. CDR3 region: CASSQDRSSGGEQFF. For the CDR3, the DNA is TGTGCCAGCAGCCAAGATCGTTCTAGCGGGGGGGAGCAGTTCTTC.

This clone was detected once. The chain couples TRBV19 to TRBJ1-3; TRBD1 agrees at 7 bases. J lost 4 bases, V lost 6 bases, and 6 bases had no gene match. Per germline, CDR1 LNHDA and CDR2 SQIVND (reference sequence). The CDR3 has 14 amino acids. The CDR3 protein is CASRPTGTGNTIYF. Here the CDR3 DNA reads TGTGCCAGTAGACCGACAGGGACGGGAAACACCATATATTTT.

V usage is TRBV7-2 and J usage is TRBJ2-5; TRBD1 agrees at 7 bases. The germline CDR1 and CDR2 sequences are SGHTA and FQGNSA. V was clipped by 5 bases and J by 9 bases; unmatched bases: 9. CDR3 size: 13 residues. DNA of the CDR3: TGTGCCAGCAGCAAACAGGGGCCAGGGGCCCAGTACTTC. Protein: CASSKQGPGAQYF.

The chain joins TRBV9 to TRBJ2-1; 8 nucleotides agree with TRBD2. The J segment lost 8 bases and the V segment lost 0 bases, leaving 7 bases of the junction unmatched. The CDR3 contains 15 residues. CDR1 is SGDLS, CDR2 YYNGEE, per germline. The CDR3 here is CASSVGSGLGYEQFF. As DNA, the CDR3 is TGTGCCAGCAGCGTAGGTTCGGGACTAGGCTATGAGCAGTTCTTC.

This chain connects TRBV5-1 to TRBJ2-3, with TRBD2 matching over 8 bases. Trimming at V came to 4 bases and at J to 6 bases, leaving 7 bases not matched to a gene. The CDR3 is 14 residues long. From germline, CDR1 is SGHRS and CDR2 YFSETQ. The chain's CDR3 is CASSPRGGSDTQYF. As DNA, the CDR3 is TGCGCCAGCAGCCCCCGGGGGGGGTCCGATACGCAGTATTTT.

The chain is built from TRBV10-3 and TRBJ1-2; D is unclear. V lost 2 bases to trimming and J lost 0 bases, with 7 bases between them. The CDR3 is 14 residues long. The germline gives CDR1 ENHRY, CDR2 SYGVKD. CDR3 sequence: CAISEGQANYGYTF. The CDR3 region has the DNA TGTGCCATCAGTGAGGGGCAGGCTAACTATGGCTACACCTTC.

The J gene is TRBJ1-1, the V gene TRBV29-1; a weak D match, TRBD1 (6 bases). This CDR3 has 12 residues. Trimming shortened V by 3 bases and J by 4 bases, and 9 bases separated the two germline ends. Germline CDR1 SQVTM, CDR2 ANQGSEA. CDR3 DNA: TGCAGCGTTGAGGGGGCGGGCACTGAAGCTTTCTTT. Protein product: CSVEGAGTEAFF.

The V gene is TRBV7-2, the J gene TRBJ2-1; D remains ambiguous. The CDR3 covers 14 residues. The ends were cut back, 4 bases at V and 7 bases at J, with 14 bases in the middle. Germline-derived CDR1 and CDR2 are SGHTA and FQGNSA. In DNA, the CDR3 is TGTGCCAGCAGCTCGGCCCCCCATGGGAATGAGCAGTTCTTC. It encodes CASSSAPHGNEQFF.

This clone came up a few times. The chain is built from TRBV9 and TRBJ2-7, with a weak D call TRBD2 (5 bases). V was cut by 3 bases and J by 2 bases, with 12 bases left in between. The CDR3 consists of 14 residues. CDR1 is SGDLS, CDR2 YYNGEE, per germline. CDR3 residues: CASSGGLSTYEQYF. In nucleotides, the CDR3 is TGTGCCAGCAGCGGTGGACTCTCGACCTACGAGCAGTACTTC.

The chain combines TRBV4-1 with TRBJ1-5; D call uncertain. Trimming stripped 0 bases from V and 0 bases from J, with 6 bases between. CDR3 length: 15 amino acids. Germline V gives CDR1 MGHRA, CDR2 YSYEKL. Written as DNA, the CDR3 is TGCGCCAGCAGCCAAGAGGCCCATAGCAATCAGCCCCAGCATTTT. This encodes CASSQEAHSNQPQHF.

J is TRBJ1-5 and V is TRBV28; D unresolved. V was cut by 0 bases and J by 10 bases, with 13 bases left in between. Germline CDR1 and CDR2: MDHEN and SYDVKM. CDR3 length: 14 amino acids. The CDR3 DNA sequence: TGTGCCAGCAGTTTATGGGCAGGACTTTTTCCCCAGCATTTT. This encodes CASSLWAGLFPQHF. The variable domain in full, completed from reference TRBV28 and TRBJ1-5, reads DVKVTQSSRYLVKRTGEKVFLECVQDMDHENMFWYRQDPGLGLRLIYFSYDVKMKEKGDIPEGYSVSREKKERFSLILESASTNQTSMYLCASSLWAGLFPQHFGDGTRLSIL.